The clone carrying this T cell receptor beta chain was seen ten or more times. This CDR3 has 17 amino acids. Trimming stripped 0 bases from V and 8 bases from J, with 20 bases between. The germline gives CDR1 MGHRA, CDR2 YSYEKL. This specimen comes from a study of T-cell reconstitution after alpha-beta-depleted transplantation in children. Unique molecular identifiers were incorporated when the TCRbeta library was constructed. TCRdb independently ran MiXCR on the PCR reads; one entry per CDR3 protein. The sample shows 190,000 or so distinct CDR3 sequences, 5% to 6.5% of them seen only once. Source: PBMCs, taken before TCRalphabeta/CD19-depleted stem cell transplant. This TCR derives from a girl under three years old with combined immunodeficiency, due to receive a stem cell transplant. The V and J genes are TRBV4-1 and TRBJ2-1; tentative D call: TRBD1 (6 bases). CDR3 DNA: TGCGCCAGCAGCCAAGATTCGGGTCCAGGGGTAGGGGATGAGCAGTTCTTC. This gives the protein CASSQDSGPGVGDEQFF.